This T cell receptor beta chain was sequenced in a study of shared clonotypes between healthy human individuals (dated by TCRdb to 2020 to 2022). General notes on the study: The cohort included three men and a couple of women between 18 and 49 years of age. Per donor, three plates each were used for CD4 naive and CD4 memory, two for CD8 naive, and one for CD8 memory. Different laboratories and diverse techniques were used to prepare libraries and sequence TCR repertoires, to increase sequencing depth and limit assay-specific biases. Each donor's leukapheresis produced roughly between roughly 0.85 and 9.5 billion PBMCs. Blood TCR repertoires of 5 or 6 healthy adults were deeply sequenced to estimate repertoire size and the extent of clonotype sharing between individuals. The study at large found these results: Sampling was restricted to blood, and TCR repertoires in tissues likely differ from the TCR repertoires found in blood. Across a handful of donors, about 4.5% of naive CD4, approximately 3.5% of naive CD8, 2.3% of memory CD4, and 0.3% to 0.45% of memory CD8 clonotypes were shared. The small number of donors limited the genetic and exposure-history diversity represented. Pairwise subsampling indicated that sequencing depth was expected to affect the degree of clonotype sharing among donors. Incomplete sequencing was indicated by rarefaction of sorted-subset datasets, despite the large sequencing depth. Compared with non-shared clonotypes, the clonotypes found in all four sorted-subset donors had higher generation probabilities. Estimated clonotype richness was generally larger for naive than for memory subsets.

The germline V gene specifies SQVTM as CDR1 and ANQGSEA as CDR2. The CDR3 contains 15 residues, cysteine and phenylalanine counted. The DNA shown is the 45-base CDR3, in frame from base 1. Trimming at the junction amounts to 6 bases on V and 3 bases on J, and the germline ends lie 21 bases apart. As concerns this clone: The target of this receptor is not known. Base qualities are not at hand, and no much larger clone is one base apart.

The donors were healthy, HIV-negative adults who had no recently reported acute infections or vaccinations. All donors were Caucasian adults living in Nashville, Tennessee, USA. CD4+ T cells were enriched by magnetic negative selection, after which naive cells were positively selected on CD45RA and the negative fraction was taken as the memory subset. After blood collection by leukapheresis, PBMCs were isolated using Ficoll-Histopaque density gradient centrifugation and then cryopreserved in the vapor phase of liquid nitrogen. Analytical flow cytometry was used to check the purity and quantity of every magnetically sorted T cell population. From each sorted fraction, genomic DNA was isolated and quantified by UV absorbance on a Nanodrop 2000c. TCR CDR3 regions were amplified from genomic DNA by multiplex PCR using the deep immunoSEQ assay. Genomic DNA extracted from each cell subset was distributed evenly over all wells of several immunoSEQ 96-well plates, and each plate served as one replicate. For sorted subsets, about 200 ng genomic DNA, equal to 30,000 or so T cell genomes, was loaded into each replicate PCR. Purified libraries were measured with a Qubit 3.0 fluorometer, size-checked on a Bioanalyzer 2100, and measured again with the KAPA Library Quantification kit. Every immunoSEQ 96-well plate was sequenced on a dedicated single-read 150-cycle Illumina NextSeq 550 flow cell. The study's own analysis went as follows. Because the immunoSEQ output included only junctional sequences and no quality scores, the filtering could not be the same as the filtering used for full-length reads. Sequences were annotated with PyIR, a Python wrapper for IgBLAST v1.9, using IMGT germline references to assign V/J genes and CDR3. Reads with weak V/J assignments (E-value above 1e-6), missing CDR3, stop codons, out-of-frame junctions, or ambiguous translated residues were removed. V3J clonotypes were defined by identical inferred V gene, J gene, and CDR3 amino acid sequence. To compute the percentage overlap between repertoires, the number of shared unique clonotypes was divided by the size of the smaller repertoire. Repertoire richness was assessed with RTK rarefaction, the Chao1 estimator, and Recon v2.1 estimates of unobserved clonotypes. Generation probabilities were computed with OLGA for all TCRbeta clonotypes obtained by the gDNA method from a few donors. As stored in TCRdb, this immuneACCESS dataset retains in-frame rearrangements with V and J assigned. A fraction of the clones does not appear; measured against another copy, unresolved V genes explain less than half of the discrepancy, and the remainder lacks a known reason. V and J calls and clone size follow that table, whereas D and trimming were derived from the DNA. The sample includes around 1,100,000 clones, with approximately 75% observed a single time. In total, the top ten clones hold almost 0.9% of the sample.

Specimen: memory CD4+ T cells from PBMCs. What the cell subset or site label conveys for this sample: CD45RA-negative fraction. This clonotype was sampled from a man in his late teens or twenties in good health. Some clones in this sample may be carry-over from other donors' samples. The sequence joins TRBV29-1 to TRBJ2-7; the D region may be TRBD1 or TRBD2, each matching 5 bases equally. The DNA sequence reads TGCAGCGTCAGCCTACCCCAGGGAGCGGACTACGAGCAGTACTTC. This codes for CSVSLPQGADYEQYF.